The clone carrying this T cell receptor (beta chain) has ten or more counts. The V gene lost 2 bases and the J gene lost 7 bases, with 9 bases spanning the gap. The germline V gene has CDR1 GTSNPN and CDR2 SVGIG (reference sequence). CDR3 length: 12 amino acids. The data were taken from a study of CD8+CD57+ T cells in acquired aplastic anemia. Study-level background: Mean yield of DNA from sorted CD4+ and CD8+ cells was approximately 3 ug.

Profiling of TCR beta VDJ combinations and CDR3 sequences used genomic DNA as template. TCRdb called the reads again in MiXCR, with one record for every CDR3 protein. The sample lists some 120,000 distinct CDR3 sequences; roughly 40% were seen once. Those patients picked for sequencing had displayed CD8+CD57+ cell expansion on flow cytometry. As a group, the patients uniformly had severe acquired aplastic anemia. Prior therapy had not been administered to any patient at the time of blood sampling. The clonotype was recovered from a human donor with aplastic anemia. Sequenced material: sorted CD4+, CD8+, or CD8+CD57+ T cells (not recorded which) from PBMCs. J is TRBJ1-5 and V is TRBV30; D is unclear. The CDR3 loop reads CAWSPAGQPQHF. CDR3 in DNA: TGTGCCTGGAGTCCCGCCGGGCAGCCCCAGCATTTT.